This TCR beta chain is from a study of blood T cell repertoires in COVID-19 (dated by TCRdb to 2018 to 2021). The study in broad terms: The collaborator samples originated in the United States, Italy and Spain and spanned the acute and convalescent phases of COVID-19. The samples were drawn from two sources: the first 160 participants of the ongoing ImmuneRACE study, and 950 to 1,500 subjects contributed by 6 global collaborators. The repertoires were released in a freely available public database meant as a resource for research on the immune response to SARS-CoV-2. Where available, HLA class I and class II types were obtained from metadata supplied by the sample provider rather than from assay-based typing. The dataset comprised deeply sampled blood TCRbeta repertoires from subjects exposed to, actively infected with, or recovered from COVID-19. The prospective study material was composed of cDNA or gDNA derived from T cells, B-cell-depleted T cells, or PBMCs. The sample metadata nearly always contained a de-identified subject ID, COVID-19 status, age in years and sex.

The immunoSEQ Assay, a bias-controlled multiplex PCR, was used to amplify TCRbeta CDR3 regions from genomic DNA. The authors' analysis ran thus. Nucleated cell counts per sample were estimated from amplification of reference gene primers within the assay. Sequence reads were collapsed and filtered to measure the absolute abundance of every unique TCRbeta CDR3 rearrangement. Productive Simpson clonality was computed per sample as the square root of Simpson's diversity index over productive rearrangements. This is the immuneACCESS table as TCRdb keeps it, with only in-frame sequences that have V and J called. A part of the clones is gone; compared with another copy, unresolved V genes explain less than half, and the rest is unexplained. V, J and clone size are taken as reported in that table, and D and trimming were inferred from the DNA itself. Across this sample there are 110,000 or so clones, with approximately 80% seen only once. Roughly 8.1% of the sample lies in the top ten.

Study-wide findings and limitations: How much clinical and demographic metadata was included differed by source and by participant, and the metadata was provided uncurated.

As concerns this clone: Which antigen it targets is not known. Qualities for individual bases were not recorded, and no much larger clone is one base off.

Each collaborating institution followed its own protocols to collect whole blood in K2EDTA tubes. Collaborator samples were shipped for TCRbeta analysis as frozen whole blood, isolated PBMCs, or DNA extracted from either sample type. The germline V gene yields SNHLY for CDR1 and FYNNEI for CDR2. V was cut back by 5 bases and J by 5 bases, leaving a gap of 7 bases between them. The CDR3 measures 12 amino acids from cysteine to phenylalanine. Just the 36-base CDR3 DNA is kept, in frame starting at base 1. The chain joins TRBV2 to TRBJ2-4, with no confident D gene call. Material for sequencing was peripheral blood. The clonotype was recovered from a woman between 40 and 55 years old with acute or convalescent COVID-19. This receptor carries the CDR3 CASSRRENIQYF. Here is the DNA: TGTGCCAGCAGTCGACGGGAAAACATTCAGTACTTC.